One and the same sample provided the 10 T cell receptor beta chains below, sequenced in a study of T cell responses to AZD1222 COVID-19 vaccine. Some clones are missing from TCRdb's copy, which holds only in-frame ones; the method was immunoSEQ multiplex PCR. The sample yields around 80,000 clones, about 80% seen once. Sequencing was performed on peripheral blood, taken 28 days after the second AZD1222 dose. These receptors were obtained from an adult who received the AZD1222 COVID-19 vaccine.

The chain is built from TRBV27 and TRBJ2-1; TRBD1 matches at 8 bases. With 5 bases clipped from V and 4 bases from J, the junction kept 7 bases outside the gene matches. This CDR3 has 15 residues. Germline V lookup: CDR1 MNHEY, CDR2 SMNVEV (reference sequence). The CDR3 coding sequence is TGTGCCAGCAGTGCGGACAGGGACCCATACAATGAGCAGTTCTTC. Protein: CASSADRDPYNEQFF.

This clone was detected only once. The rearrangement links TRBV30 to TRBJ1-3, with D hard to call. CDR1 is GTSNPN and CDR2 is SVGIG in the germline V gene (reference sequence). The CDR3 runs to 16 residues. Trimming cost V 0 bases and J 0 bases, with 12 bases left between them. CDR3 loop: CAWSVTRSSSGNTIYF. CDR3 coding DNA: TGTGCCTGGAGTGTAACGCGGTCCAGCTCTGGAAACACCATATATTTT.

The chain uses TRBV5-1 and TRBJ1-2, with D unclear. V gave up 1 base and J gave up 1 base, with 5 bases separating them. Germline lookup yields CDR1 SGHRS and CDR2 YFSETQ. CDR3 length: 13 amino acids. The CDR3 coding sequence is TGCGCCAGCAGCTTGCTATTTAACTATGGCTACACCTTC. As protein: CASSLLFNYGYTF.

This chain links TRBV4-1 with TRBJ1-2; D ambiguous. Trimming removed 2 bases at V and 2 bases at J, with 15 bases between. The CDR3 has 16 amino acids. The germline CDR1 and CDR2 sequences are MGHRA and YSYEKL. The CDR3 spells CASSQLLRLENYGYTF. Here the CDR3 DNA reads TGCGCCAGCAGCCAACTCCTCCGGCTGGAGAACTATGGCTACACCTTC.

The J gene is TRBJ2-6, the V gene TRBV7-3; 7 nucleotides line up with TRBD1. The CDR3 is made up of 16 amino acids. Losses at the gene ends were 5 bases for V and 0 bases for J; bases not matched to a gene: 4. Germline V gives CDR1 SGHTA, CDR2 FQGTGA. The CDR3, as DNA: TGTGCCAGCAGCGCCGACAGGGACTCTGGGGCCAACGTCCTGACTTTC. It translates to CASSADRDSGANVLTF.

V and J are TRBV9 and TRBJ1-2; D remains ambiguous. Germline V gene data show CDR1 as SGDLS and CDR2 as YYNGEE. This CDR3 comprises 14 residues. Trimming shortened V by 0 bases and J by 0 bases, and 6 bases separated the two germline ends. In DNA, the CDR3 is TGTGCCAGCAGCGTAGCCATAACTAACTATGGCTACACCTTC. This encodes CASSVAITNYGYTF.

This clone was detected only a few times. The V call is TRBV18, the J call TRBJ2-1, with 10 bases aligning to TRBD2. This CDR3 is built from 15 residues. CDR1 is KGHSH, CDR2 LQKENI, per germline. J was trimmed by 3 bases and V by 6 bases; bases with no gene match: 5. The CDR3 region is CASSVAGGFYNEQFF. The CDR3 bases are TGTGCCAGCTCCGTAGCGGGAGGCTTCTACAATGAGCAGTTCTTC.

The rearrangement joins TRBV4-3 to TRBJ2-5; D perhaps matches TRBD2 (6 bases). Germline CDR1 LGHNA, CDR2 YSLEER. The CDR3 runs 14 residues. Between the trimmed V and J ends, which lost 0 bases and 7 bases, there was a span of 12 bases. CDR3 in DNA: TGCGCCAGCAGCCAAGATGGCTCGGAGGGGACCCAGTACTTC. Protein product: CASSQDGSEGTQYF.

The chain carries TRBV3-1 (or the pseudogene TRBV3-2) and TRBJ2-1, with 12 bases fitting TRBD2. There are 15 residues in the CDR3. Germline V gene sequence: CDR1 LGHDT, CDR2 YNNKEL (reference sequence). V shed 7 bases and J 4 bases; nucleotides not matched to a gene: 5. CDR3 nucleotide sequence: TGTGCCAGCATTCAAACTAGCGGGAGGTACAATGAGCAGTTCTTC. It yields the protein CASIQTSGRYNEQFF.

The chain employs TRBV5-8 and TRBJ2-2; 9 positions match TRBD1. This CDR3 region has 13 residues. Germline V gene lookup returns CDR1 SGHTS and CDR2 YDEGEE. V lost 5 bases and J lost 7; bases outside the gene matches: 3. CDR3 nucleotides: TGTGCCAGCAGGGGACAGGGCGTCGGGGAGCTGTTTTTT. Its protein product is CASRGQGVGELFF. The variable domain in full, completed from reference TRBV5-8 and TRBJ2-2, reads EAGVTQSPTHLIKTRGQQATLRCSPISGHTSVYWYQQALGLGLQFLLWYDEGEERNRGNFPPRFSGRQFPNYSSELNVNALELEDSALYLCASRGQGVGELFFGEGSRLTVL.